A single sample is the source of the 4 T cell receptor beta chains below, sequenced in a study of PD-L1 blockade in urothelial cancer. Libraries were prepared by immunoSEQ multiplex PCR; TCRdb keeps only in-frame clonotypes and omits some of them. This sample carries about 52,000 clones, over 65% of them seen once, and the ten largest clones take roughly 1.3%. Time point given: pretreatment peripheral blood. The input for sequencing was PBMCs, taken around atezolizumab (anti-PD-L1) treatment. These receptors originate from a man in his fifties or sixties with urothelial cancer.

The chain combines TRBV7-8 with TRBJ1-2; possibly TRBD1 for D (5 bases). The germline gives CDR1 SGHVS, CDR2 FQNEAQ. CDR3 length: 16 amino acids. V gave up 5 bases and J gave up 1 base, with 17 bases separating them. DNA for the CDR3: TGTGCCAGCAGCCCAGAAAGACGACAGAGTAACTATGGCTACACCTTC. This encodes CASSPERRQSNYGYTF.

The gene calls are TRBV1 and TRBJ1-3; TRBD1 reflects the table's D call only, with no check against the DNA. TRBV1 is listed as a pseudogene. The CDR3 spans 18 residues. The CDR3 nucleotides are TGCACCAGCAGCCAAGATAGGCTCAGGCCCCACTCTGGAAACACCATATATTTT. It translates to CTSSQDRLRPHSGNTIYF.

This clone has a handful of counts. The V call is TRBV5-6, the J call TRBJ2-1; D ambiguous. The V gene lost 2 bases and the J gene lost 7 bases, with 7 bases spanning the gap. Per germline, CDR1 SGHDT and CDR2 YYEEEE. The CDR3 has 12 amino acids. CDR3 sequence reads: CASSFSRNEQFF. CDR3 bases: TGTGCCAGCAGCTTTTCGAGGAATGAGCAGTTCTTC.

The V call is TRBV5-1, the J call TRBJ2-1, with 13 bases that match TRBD2. V dropped 1 base and J dropped 12; count of bases not matched to a gene: 7. CDR1 and CDR2 from the germline V gene are SGHRS and YFSETQ. This CDR3 contains 15 residues. The CDR3 is CASSLSGLAGVVQFF. CDR3 bases: TGCGCCAGCAGCTTGTCAGGACTAGCGGGGGTCGTGCAGTTCTTC.